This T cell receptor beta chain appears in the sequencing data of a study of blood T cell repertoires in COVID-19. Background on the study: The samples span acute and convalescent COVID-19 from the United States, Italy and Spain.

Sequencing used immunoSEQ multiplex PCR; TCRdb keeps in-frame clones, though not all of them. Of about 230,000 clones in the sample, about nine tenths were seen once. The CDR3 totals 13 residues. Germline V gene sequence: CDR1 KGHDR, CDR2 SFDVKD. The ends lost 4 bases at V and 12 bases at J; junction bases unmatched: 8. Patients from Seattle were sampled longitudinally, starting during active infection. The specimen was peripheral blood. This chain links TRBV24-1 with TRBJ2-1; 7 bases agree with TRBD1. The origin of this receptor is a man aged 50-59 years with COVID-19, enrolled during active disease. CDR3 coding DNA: TGTGCCACCAGTGACTTCATCGGACAGGCGCAGTTCTTC. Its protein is CATSDFIGQAQFF.